What follows are 2 T cell receptor beta chains derived from one specimen sequenced in a study of blood T cell repertoires in COVID-19. Generated by immunoSEQ multiplex PCR, the TCRdb table keeps only in-frame clones and is missing some. This sample has about 190,000 clones, with 84% found just once. Sequencing was performed on peripheral blood. These receptors were collected from a woman in her seventies with active or convalescent COVID-19.

The chain employs TRBV15 and TRBJ2-3, with D unresolved. Germline CDR1 reads LNHNV; CDR2 reads YYDKDF (reference sequence). Between the trimmed V and J ends, which lost 0 bases and 6 bases, there was a span of 10 bases. The CDR3 totals 14 residues. CDR3 sequence reads: CATSRDPRSDTQYF. The CDR3 coding sequence is TGTGCCACCAGCAGAGATCCGAGGTCGGATACGCAGTATTTT.

This clone was seen a few times. The V and J genes are TRBV29-1 and TRBJ1-2; 7 bases are a match to TRBD1. In germline, CDR1 is SQVTM, CDR2 ANQGSEA. The CDR3 runs 10 residues. Losses at the gene ends were 6 bases for V and 7 bases for J; bases not matched to a gene: 2. This CDR3 is CSVGDSGYTF. The CDR3 nucleotides read TGCAGCGTCGGGGACAGTGGCTACACCTTC.